This T cell receptor beta chain comes out of a study of blood T cells in healthy people across ages. About the study: Per every two T cells, about one barcoded beta molecule was captured by template switching.

On this clonotype: Antigen unknown. Relative to the germline gene, one junction end is altered; a read error may explain this.

Study-wide results and limits: Per million T cells, the diversity of TCR beta decreased roughly linearly as age advanced.

A J-beta primer mix and a sample-barcoded 5' primer were used in a second PCR of about 7 to 12 cycles. TCRdb called the 5' RACE reads again in MiXCR, with one record for every CDR3 protein. This sample has around 1,500,000 distinct CDR3 sequences, with under 30% found just once. The CDR3 spans 15 residues. Germline loops: CDR1 MNHEY, CDR2 SVGEGT. The study isolated at least 6 million PBMCs from each sample. Total RNA was isolated from each sample in quantities of at least 6 micrograms. This receptor was identified in a woman aged 25-40 years in good health. The chain uses TRBV6-2 or TRBV6-3 and TRBJ2-3, with TRBD1 matching over 7 bases. Sequencing was performed on blood. The CDR3 nucleotides are TGTACCAGCAGTCGATCAGGACAGGTCACAGATACGCAGTATTTT. It translates to CTSSRSGQVTDTQYF.